Given below is one T cell receptor beta chain in context. What it binds is unknown. Per germline, CDR1 MDHEN and CDR2 SYDVKM. The CDR3 runs to 16 residues. No DNA is given; TCRdb re-called the 5' RACE reads and lists each CDR3 protein once. The sample data list approximately 550,000 distinct CDR3 sequences. This specimen belongs to a study of T cells expressing NK-cell markers. Overall study context: Beta-chain profiling covered CD3+CD56+NKG2C+, CD3+CD56+NKG2C- and CD3+CD56-NKG2C+ sorted subsets.

Broader study findings: HCMV specificity was not established for the expanded NKG2C+ T cell clones.

Material for sequencing was blood T cells: a sorted CD56 or NKG2C T cell subset, CD4+ or CD8+ T cells, or bulk PBMC T cells (not recorded which). The rearrangement links TRBV28 to TRBJ2-7; with no DNA, the TCRdb D assignment of TRBD2 cannot be verified. The sequence came from a man between 18 and 35 years old in good health. CDR3 in amino acids: CASSGASGSPSYEQYF.